A selection of T cell receptor beta chains follows, all from one sample in a study of blood T cell repertoires in COVID-19. Produced via immunoSEQ multiplex PCR; TCRdb's table is partial and in-frame only. The data show 100,000 to 130,000 clones, roughly 85% seen once. The source material was peripheral blood. Receptor source: a human donor in a cohort sampled during active COVID-19. CDR3s include the opening cysteine and the closing phenylalanine or tryptophan. A D gene is named only where the DNA matches it firmly. Rows give clone size only sometimes, using once, few, many, or a class for an expanded clone.

D	J	V	size	CDR3	DNA
-	TRBJ2-7	TRBV18	-	CASSPPHSTYEQYF	TGTGCCAGCTCACCACCGCACAGTACCTACGAGCAGTACTTC
-	TRBJ1-2	TRBV19	-	CATFDSNYGYTF	TGTGCCACCTTCGACAGTAACTATGGCTACACCTTC
TRBD1	TRBJ1-1	TRBV5-6	-	CASSLDFDRGRTEAFF	TGTGCCAGCAGCTTGGACTTCGACAGGGGGCGGACTGAAGCTTTCTTT
TRBD2	TRBJ2-2	TRBV5-6	-	CASSFRTSGIFANTGELFF	TGTGCCAGCAGCTTCCGGACTAGCGGGATTTTTGCGAACACCGGGGAGCTGTTTTTT
-	TRBJ1-6	TRBV6-6	once	CASNQPGAGNSPLHF	TGTGCCAGCAACCAGCCAGGGGCTGGGAATTCACCCCTCCACTTT
-	TRBJ2-3	TRBV7-9	-	CASSVTGSTDTQYF	TGTGCCAGCAGCGTGACAGGTAGCACAGATACGCAGTATTTT
TRBD2	TRBJ2-7	TRBV3-1/TRBV3-2	-	CASSQVTSGRGEQYF	TGTGCCAGCAGCCAAGTGACTAGCGGGAGGGGAGAGCAGTACTTC
-	TRBJ1-6	TRBV19	few	CASSPWGFFNSPLHF	TGTGCCAGTAGTCCGTGGGGCTTTTTCAATTCACCCCTCCACTTT
TRBD2	TRBJ2-7	TRBV2	-	CASSEAQPGLAGGQYF	TGTGCCAGCAGTGAAGCCCAGCCCGGACTAGCGGGGGGGCAGTACTTC
-	TRBJ2-3	TRBV6-6	-	CASSSLGGLPTDTQYF	TGTGCCAGCAGCTCCCTCGGAGGCCTCCCCACAGATACGCAGTATTTT